The rows below give T cell receptor beta chains drawn from one sample of a study of molecular identifiers for immune sequencing clone quantification. TCRdb re-derived calls from the PCR reads in MiXCR, one entry per CDR3 protein. The table has just under 650,000 distinct CDR3 sequences, around 20% seen once; the top ten hold roughly 0.9%. Sequenced sample: naive CD8+ T cells from blood, with Jurkat cell RNA spiked in. Every receptor here comes from a human donor in good health. Some libraries in this study had Jurkat cell RNA spiked in. Both conserved end residues are part of each CDR3. Each record gives: clone size, J gene, V gene, D gene, CDR3 protein, CDR3 DNA. The D gene is left open where the match is weak. Clone size appears in some rows only: once, few, many, or a class for an expanded clone.

many,TRBJ2-3,TRBV7-2,TRBD2,CASSLVGLAGGSDTQYF,TGTGCCAGCAGCTTAGTGGGACTAGCGGGGGGGTCAGATACGCAGTATTTT
many,TRBJ1-5,TRBV3-1,NA,CASSPEMNQPQHF,TGTGCCAGCAGCCCTGAGATGAATCAGCCCCAGCATTTT
NA,TRBJ2-3,TRBV20-1,NA,CSPTTSWTTPSIPPTDTQYF,TGCAGCCCTACCACTAGCTGGACCACCCCGTCCATTCCTCCCACAGATACGCAGTATTTT
few,TRBJ2-1,TRBV5-6,TRBD1,CASSYGTGLMEQFF,TGTGCCAGCAGCTACGGGACAGGGCTGATGGAGCAGTTCTTC
NA,TRBJ1-6,TRBV19,NA,CASTEGSTPLHF,TGTGCCAGTACGGAGGGTTCGACACCCCTCCACTTT
many,TRBJ2-7,TRBV27,NA,CASSYPGSPTRQYF,TGTGCCAGCAGTTATCCGGGATCCCCTACGAGGCAGTACTTC
NA,TRBJ2-1,TRBV1,NA,CTSTLAPGQFF,TGCACCAGCACCCTGGCCCCGGGGCAGTTCTTC
NA,TRBJ1-6,TRBV20-1,TRBD1,CSARDANRDSLYNSPLHF,TGCAGTGCTAGAGACGCCAACCGGGACAGCTTATATAATTCACCCCTCCACTTT
many,TRBJ1-6,TRBV4-3,NA,CASSQEGGYNSPLHF,TGCGCCAGCAGCCAAGAGGGGGGATATAATTCACCCCTCCACTTT
NA,TRBJ2-1,TRBV12-3/TRBV12-4,NA,CASSEERGRGYNEQFF,TGTGCCAGCAGCGAGGAGAGGGGCCGGGGGTACAATGAGCAGTTCTTC
NA,TRBJ2-1,TRBV27,TRBD2,CASSFSSGNEQFF,TGTGCCAGCAGTTTCTCTAGCGGCAATGAGCAGTTCTTC
many,TRBJ2-5,TRBV5-6,NA,CASSSRLGETQYF,TGTGCCAGCAGCTCAAGACTTGGGGAGACCCAGTACTTC
many,TRBJ2-5,TRBV12-3/TRBV12-4,TRBD1,CASRRGQGPQETQYF,TGTGCCAGCAGGAGGGGACAGGGACCGCAAGAGACCCAGTACTTC
many,TRBJ2-7,TRBV30,TRBD1,CAWSHDRAYEQYF,TGTGCCTGGAGCCACGACAGGGCCTACGAGCAGTACTTC
NA,TRBJ2-1,TRBV30,NA,CAWSFSGSYNEQFF,TGTGCCTGGAGCTTTAGCGGTTCCTACAATGAGCAGTTCTTC
many,TRBJ2-3,TRBV27,TRBD2,CASSFPGLAGRTDTQYF,TGTGCCAGCAGTTTCCCAGGACTAGCGGGTCGCACAGATACGCAGTATTTT
many,TRBJ1-5,TRBV6-5,NA,CASSLGAHYSNQPQHF,TGTGCCAGCAGTTTAGGGGCACACTATAGCAATCAGCCCCAGCATTTT
NA,TRBJ2-7,TRBV7-9,NA,CASGPDTSDYEQYF,TGTGCCAGCGGCCCAGATACTAGTGACTACGAGCAGTACTTC
NA,TRBJ1-3,TRBV28,NA,CASSHGQPLYSGDTIYF,TGTGCCAGCAGTCACGGCCAGCCGCTGTACTCTGGAGACACCATATATTTT
many,TRBJ1-3,TRBV7-9,NA,CASSLDEGPGNTIYF,TGTGCCAGCAGCTTAGACGAGGGGCCTGGAAACACCATATATTTT